The T cell receptor beta chain under discussion was sequenced for a study of cytotoxic CD8 clonotypes in ibrutinib-treated CLL (TCRdb year 2021). About the study as a whole: In this cohort, approximately 15 patients were treatment-naive and about a dozen were relapsed/refractory, while fewer than 18 had unmutated IGHV. Samples averaged approximately 250,000 productive templates and tens of thousands of productive rearrangements. Response samples were taken after a median of 12 months on treatment, ranging from about 6 to 40 months. Cryopreserved peripheral blood mononuclear cells were collected at three points: before therapy, at response, and at either sustained remission or disease progression. Partial responses were observed in about 24 patients and complete responses in 2; after a median follow-up of 68 months, remission was maintained in roughly 15 patients and progression was observed in approximately twelve. Every remission and progressive disease sample was obtained while ibrutinib was still being received by the patients. Longitudinal samples were obtainable from about 30% of the roughly 86 participants in the trial.

Comments on this clone: No cognate antigen has been identified for it. Within one base of it there is no much larger clone, and no base qualities were kept.

Broad study findings and their caveats: Clonality increased at ibrutinib response, stayed stable in sustained remission, and fell back toward baseline at progression. Baseline clonality was found to be higher than that of age-matched healthy donors and was strongly correlated with circulating CD8+ T-cell counts. Sampling times were not matched between patients in sustained remission and patients whose disease was progressing, and lymph node repertoires were not examined. Public clonotypes were rare and either shrank or stayed stable during treatment, and the rise in clonality at ibrutinib response reflected expansion of private clonotypes.

The goal of deep resolution MiSeq sequencing was a depth between 1 in 1 million and 1 in 200,000 T cells, and coverage averaged 10x per clonotype. The immunoSEQ hsTCRB Kit was used to generate the TCR beta libraries. The authors' pipeline ran thus. ImmunoSEQ Data Assistant and ImmunoSEQ Analyzer were used for data analysis, and V, D and J genes were assigned according to IMGT definitions. Clonality, which ranges from 0 to 1, was calculated as one minus the normalized Shannon entropy of productive rearrangement frequencies. Public clonotype analysis was restricted to overrepresented clonotypes comprising at least 0.05% of each patient's repertoire. Around 12 age-matched healthy donor repertoires from immuneACCESS were used as controls for clonality. The immuneACCESS repertoire file appears here via TCRdb, limited to in-frame rearrangements. These files lack a portion of the clones; in checked studies, under half of the deficit traces to unresolved V genes, and the cause of the others is not known. For V, J and clone size, that table is used; D and trimming come from the DNA. The sample includes around 70,000 clones, with 90% observed a single time. Roughly 3% of the sample goes to the ten largest clones.

In light of the paper, this sample's time point label describes: approximately 11 months on ibrutinib. Roughly 2 micrograms of genomic DNA were extracted from cryopreserved PBMCs for TCR beta library preparation. Longitudinal blood samples from CLL patients on ibrutinib monotherapy were analyzed using high-throughput TCR beta sequencing. The patients took part in an open-label, single-center phase 2 trial of ibrutinib monotherapy. Via the germline V gene, CDR1 is SGHVS and CDR2 FQNEAQ. Reading from cysteine to phenylalanine, the CDR3 counts 16 amino acids. Only CDR3 DNA is held: 48 bases, read in frame from base 1. Germline trimming: 5 bases from V, 1 base from J; junction bases outside gene matches: 5.

In this chain, TRBV7-8 is recombined with TRBJ2-2, with 9 bases matching TRBD2. The sample in question was PBMCs, obtained after 12 months of ibrutinib treatment. The sequence was collected from a human donor with chronic lymphocytic leukemia. The CDR3 is CASSPGTSQNTGELFF. The sequence in DNA is TGTGCCAGCAGCCCTGGGACTAGCCAGAACACCGGGGAGCTGTTTTTT.